What follows are 27 T cell receptor beta chains derived from one specimen sequenced in a study of blood T cell repertoires in COVID-19. Sequenced by immunoSEQ multiplex PCR; TCRdb stores in-frame clones only, minus some. The table records 110,000 or so clones, around 74% of them present only once. Sequenced input: peripheral blood. The receptors stem from an older woman with acute or convalescent COVID-19.

Here the CDR3 DNA reads TGTGCCAGCAGCTTAGCGCTTGGTAGAGAGGCGGGCTATGGCTACACCTTC. As protein: CASSLALGREAGYGYTF. This rearrangement joins TRBV7-9 to TRBJ1-2; D remains ambiguous. CDR3 size: 17 residues. V lost 0 bases to trimming and J lost 4 bases, with 18 bases between them. Germline CDR1 and CDR2: SEHNR and FQNEAQ (reference sequence).

This chain joins TRBV30 and TRBJ2-7; D perhaps matches TRBD1 (6 bases). V lost 0 bases to trimming and J lost 2 bases, with 11 bases between them. The germline V gene encodes CDR1 GTSNPN and CDR2 SVGIG (reference sequence). The CDR3 runs to 14 residues. CDR3 DNA sequence: TGTGCCTGGAGTGTAGGACAGCAAACCTACGAGCAGTACTTC. Translating gives CAWSVGQQTYEQYF.

The chain is built from TRBV4-3 and TRBJ1-5; D is undetermined. CDR3 length equals 15 residues. V lost 1 base to trimming and J lost 3 bases, with 10 bases between them. Germline V lookup: CDR1 LGHNA, CDR2 YSLEER. The CDR3 here is CASSQGGKDNQPQHF. In DNA form, the CDR3 reads TGCGCCAGCAGCCAAGGAGGCAAGGACAATCAGCCCCAGCATTTT.

This chain uses TRBV7-2 with TRBJ2-5, with a possible D match to TRBD2 (7 bases). Per germline, CDR1 SGHTA and CDR2 FQGNSA. CDR3 length: 17 amino acids. The V and J ends lost 3 bases and 5 bases respectively, with 22 bases between them. The chain's CDR3 is CASSFLRFGGQGETQYF. As DNA, the CDR3 is TGTGCCAGCAGCTTTCTTAGGTTCGGGGGGCAGGGGGAGACCCAGTACTTC.

This chain connects TRBV7-9 to TRBJ2-2; a possible D gene is TRBD2 (6 bases). CDR1 is SEHNR and CDR2 is FQNEAQ in the germline V gene (reference sequence). The CDR3 totals 15 residues. Deletions cut 6 bases from V and 0 bases from J, with 11 bases between. This CDR3 reads CASSKIAANTGELFF. The CDR3 region has the DNA TGTGCCAGCAGTAAGATAGCGGCGAACACCGGGGAGCTGTTTTTT.

The chain links TRBV2 to TRBJ2-6; possible D gene TRBD1, 5 bases. The germline V gene encodes CDR1 SNHLY and CDR2 FYNNEI. CDR3 length: 14 amino acids. Trimming pared 7 bases from V and 3 bases from J, leaving 10 bases between. The CDR3 region has the DNA TGTGCCAGCATCAAGGGGAATGGGGCCAACGTCCTGACTTTC. Translation gives CASIKGNGANVLTF.

The chain couples TRBV7-2 to TRBJ2-7, with 12 bases that match TRBD2. V was pared by 1 base and J by 2 bases, with 0 bases of the junction left unmatched. In germline, CDR1 is SGHTA, CDR2 FQGNSA. The CDR3 loop spans 15 amino acids. Here the CDR3 reads CASSLGLAGAYEQYF. The DNA for the CDR3 is TGTGCCAGCAGCTTAGGACTAGCGGGGGCCTACGAGCAGTACTTC.

The chain couples TRBV29-1 to TRBJ1-2; no clear D. The V end was cut by 6 bases, the J end by 1 base, with 15 bases between. Germline loops: CDR1 SQVTM, CDR2 ANQGSEA. This CDR3 region has 14 residues. The CDR3 here is CSVSLTGINYGYTF. CDR3 DNA: TGCAGCGTATCACTCACGGGGATTAACTATGGCTACACCTTC.

This sequence joins TRBV20-1 and TRBJ2-1; TRBD2 matches at 8 bases. Germline CDR1 DFQATT, CDR2 SNEGSKA (reference sequence). J gave up 8 bases and V 3 bases, and 9 bases lay outside the gene matches. CDR3 length equals 14 residues. The CDR3 spells CSASRSAGDDEQFF. CDR3 sequence (DNA): TGCAGTGCTAGTCGGTCAGCGGGGGACGATGAGCAGTTCTTC.

This clone was found a few times. The rearrangement uses TRBV2 and TRBJ2-5; D not certain. The CDR3 spans 15 residues. Between the trimmed V and J ends, which lost 7 bases and 1 base, there was a span of 16 bases. CDR1 SNHLY and CDR2 FYNNEI come from the germline V gene. The CDR3 DNA is TGTGCCAGCAACCCCGGGTCCTTCAGCCAAGAGACCCAGTACTTC. Translation gives CASNPGSFSQETQYF. The full variable domain, with the rest looked up from reference TRBV2 and TRBJ2-5, is EPEVTQTPSHQVTQMGQEVILRCVPISNHLYFYWYRQILGQKVEFLVSFYNNEISEKSEIFDDQFSVERPDGSNFTLKIRSTKLEDSAMYFCASNPGSFSQETQYFGPGTRLLVL.

J is TRBJ1-2 and V is TRBV4-1; D not certain. Deletions cut 0 bases from V and 6 bases from J, with 14 bases between. The V gene's germline CDR1 is MGHRA and CDR2 YSYEKL. The CDR3 extends over 15 amino acids. CDR3 residues: CASSQDPGSGDGYTF. CDR3 bases: TGCGCCAGCAGCCAAGATCCGGGGTCGGGCGATGGCTACACCTTC.

There are a few counts of this clone. V gene TRBV18 combines with J gene TRBJ2-1, with 9 bases lining up with TRBD1. The junction had 8 bases not matched to a gene; V was cut back by 4 bases and J by 4 bases. Germline assignment: CDR1 KGHSH and CDR2 LQKENI. The CDR3 totals 16 residues. CDR3 coding DNA: TGTGCCAGCTCACAAAATGGGGGACAGGGATACAATGAGCAGTTCTTC. It codes for CASSQNGGQGYNEQFF.

The chain links TRBV30 to TRBJ1-6, with D unclear. V shed 3 bases and J shed 17 bases, with 11 bases lying between them. CDR3 length: 10 amino acids. Germline CDR1 reads GTSNPN; CDR2 reads SVGIG (reference sequence). The CDR3 protein is CAWREGGIHF. The CDR3 coding sequence is TGTGCCTGGAGGGAGGGCGGAATCCACTTT.

The CDR3 is CASHPGGNQPQHF. The CDR3 coding sequence is TGTGCCAGCCACCCAGGGGGCAATCAGCCCCAGCATTTT. The chain recombines TRBV7-8 with TRBJ1-5; TRBD1 is a possible D gene (6 bases). V was shortened by 8 bases and J by 2 bases, with 10 bases between the two germline ends. Germline CDR1 reads SGHVS; CDR2 reads FQNEAQ. This CDR3 region has 13 residues.

The chain employs TRBV21-1 and TRBJ1-1; TRBD1 was called by the table and not checked on the DNA. TRBV21-1 counts as a pseudogene. The length of the CDR3 is 15 residues. The CDR3 region has the DNA TGTGCCAGCAGCAAAGGGGGCGGCAGGAACACTGAAGCTTTCTTT. The encoded protein is CASSKGGGRNTEAFF.

This clone was recorded a few times. J is TRBJ1-2 and V is TRBV29-1; D is perhaps TRBD1 (6 bases). Germline CDR1 SQVTM, CDR2 ANQGSEA. The germline V and J ends were trimmed by 0 bases and 7 bases, with 12 bases remaining between them. This CDR3 region has 13 residues. Here the CDR3 DNA reads TGCAGCGTTGAAGATGCGGGGGGCTCTGGCTACACCTTC. Its protein is CSVEDAGGSGYTF.

V is TRBV10-3 and J is TRBJ2-1; D call uncertain. Germline assignment: CDR1 ENHRY and CDR2 SYGVKD. The ends were cut back, 3 bases at V and 7 bases at J, with 7 bases in the middle. CDR3 length: 12 residues. The CDR3: CAISEERNEQFF. In DNA form, the CDR3 reads TGTGCCATCAGTGAAGAGCGAAATGAGCAGTTCTTC.

The chain couples TRBV24-1 to TRBJ2-2, with TRBD1 matching over 7 bases. The length of the CDR3 is 14 residues. V lost 1 base, J lost 5 bases, and 0 bases stayed unmatched. CDR1 is KGHDR and CDR2 is SFDVKD in the germline V gene. In DNA, the CDR3 is TGTGCCACCAGTGATTTCAGGGGGACCGGGGAGCTGTTTTTT. This translates into CATSDFRGTGELFF.

The V and J genes are TRBV28 and TRBJ2-1; 10 nucleotides agree with TRBD2. V trimming: 6 bases; J trimming: 1 base; junction bases outside the gene matches: 6. The CDR3 totals 16 residues. CDR1 is MDHEN, CDR2 SYDVKM, per germline. The CDR3 sequence is CASSPPTSGSYNEQFF. In nucleotides, the CDR3 is TGTGCCAGCAGCCCCCCGACTAGCGGGTCCTACAATGAGCAGTTCTTC.

V usage is TRBV3-1 (or the pseudogene TRBV3-2) and J usage is TRBJ1-4, with a tentative D call TRBD1 (6 bases). The V gene lost 4 bases and the J gene lost 7 bases, with 13 bases spanning the gap. Germline V gene sequence: CDR1 LGHDT, CDR2 YNNKEL (reference sequence). The CDR3 loop spans 14 amino acids. This chain's CDR3 is CASSLGGGSEKLFF. CDR3 DNA sequence: TGTGCCAGCAGCCTAGGGGGGGGAAGTGAAAAACTGTTTTTT.

This clone appeared a few times. The chain couples TRBV3-1 (or the pseudogene TRBV3-2) to TRBJ2-3; TRBD2 aligns across 8 bases. The junction had 6 bases not matched to a gene; V was cut back by 4 bases and J by 3 bases. The CDR3 has 15 amino acids. Germline lookup yields CDR1 LGHDT and CDR2 YNNKEL (reference sequence). DNA for the CDR3: TGTGCCAGCAGCCCTCGGGAGGGGCCGACAGATACGCAGTATTTT. Encoded protein: CASSPREGPTDTQYF.

The chain links TRBV7-8 to TRBJ1-1, with D maybe TRBD1 (5 bases). V lost 5 bases and J 5 bases, leaving 33 bases between the germline ends. Germline V lookup: CDR1 SGHVS, CDR2 FQNEAQ. The CDR3 extends over 20 amino acids. The CDR3 loop is CASSLREGQGSVALVTEAFF. CDR3 nucleotides: TGTGCCAGCAGCCTCAGGGAAGGGCAGGGCTCGGTGGCGCTTGTTACTGAAGCTTTCTTT.

This chain connects TRBV7-2 to TRBJ1-1, with a possible D match to TRBD1 (5 bases). The germline V gene has CDR1 SGHTA and CDR2 FQGNSA. Trimming removed 5 bases at V and 7 bases at J, with 17 bases between. There are 14 residues in the CDR3. The CDR3 here is CASSRDSGSFEAFF. Here the CDR3 DNA reads TGTGCCAGCAGCAGAGACAGTGGATCGTTTGAAGCTTTCTTT.

This chain links TRBV11-2 with TRBJ1-2; D is possibly TRBD1 (6 bases). Trimming pared 3 bases from V and 6 bases from J, leaving 8 bases between. This CDR3 is 12 amino acids long. Germline V gene data show CDR1 as SGHAT and CDR2 as FQNNGV. CDR3 protein: CASSFQGNGYTF. CDR3 coding DNA: TGTGCCAGCAGCTTCCAGGGGAATGGCTACACCTTC.

With respect to this clone: Other nucleotide sequences in the sample specify the same CDR3. The CDR3 DNA reads as TGTGCCAGCAGCTTTCAGGGGAACACTGAAGCTTTCTTT. Its translation: CASSFQGNTEAFF. This sequence joins TRBV7-9 and TRBJ1-1; possibly TRBD1 for D (5 bases). The V gene's germline CDR1 is SEHNR and CDR2 FQNEAQ (reference sequence). The CDR3 is made up of 13 amino acids. Trimming left V 3 bases short and J 1 base short, with 6 bases between. The whole variable domain, remainder taken from reference TRBV7-9 and TRBJ1-1, is DTGVSQNPRHKITKRGQNVTFRCDPISEHNRLYWYRQTLGQGPEFLTYFQNEAQLEKSRLLSDRFSAERPKGSFSTLEIQRTEQGDSAMYLCASSFQGNTEAFFGQGTRLTVV.

CDR3 region: CASTTLEPNTEAFF. The CDR3 DNA follows: TGTGCCAGTACTACCCTAGAGCCGAACACTGAAGCTTTCTTT. The chain is built from TRBV19 and TRBJ1-1; D not resolved. CDR3 size: 14 residues. CDR1 is LNHDA, CDR2 SQIVND, per germline (reference sequence). V shed 7 bases and J shed 1 base, with 13 bases lying between them.

This clone appeared a single time. J is TRBJ2-2 and V is TRBV3-1 (or the pseudogene TRBV3-2), with TRBD1 as a possible D gene (5 bases). Germline loops: CDR1 LGHDT, CDR2 YNNKEL (reference sequence). This CDR3 has 14 amino acids. Trimming stripped 6 bases from V and 2 bases from J, with 10 bases between. The CDR3 DNA reads as TGTGCCAGCAGGACCGACAGAAACACCGGGGAGCTGTTTTTT. It is translated as CASRTDRNTGELFF.